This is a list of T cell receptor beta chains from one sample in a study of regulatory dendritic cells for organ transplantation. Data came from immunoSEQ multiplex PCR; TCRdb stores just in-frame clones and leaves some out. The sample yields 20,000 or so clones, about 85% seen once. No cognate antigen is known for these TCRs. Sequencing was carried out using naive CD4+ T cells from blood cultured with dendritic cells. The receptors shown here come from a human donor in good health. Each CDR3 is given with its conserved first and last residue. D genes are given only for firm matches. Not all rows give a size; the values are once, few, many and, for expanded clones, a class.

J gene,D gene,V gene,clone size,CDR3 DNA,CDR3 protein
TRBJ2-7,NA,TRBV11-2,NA,TGTGCCAGCAGCCGCCTGACCAGTGGGTACGAGCAGTACTTC,CASSRLTSGYEQYF
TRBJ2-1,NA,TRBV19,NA,TGTGCCAGTAGTATCAACTGGCGGGAGCAGTTCTTC,CASSINWREQFF
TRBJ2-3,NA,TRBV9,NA,TGTGCCAGCAGCCTCCAAGCGGGCCCGAGCACAGATACGCAGTATTTT,CASSLQAGPSTDTQYF
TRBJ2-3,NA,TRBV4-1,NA,TGCGCCAGCAGCCAAGAAGGCGCTATCTCAGATACGCAGTATTTT,CASSQEGAISDTQYF
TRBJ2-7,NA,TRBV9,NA,TGTGCCAGCAGCCCCAGACTAAGCGGGCCCCCCTACGAGCAGTACTTC,CASSPRLSGPPYEQYF
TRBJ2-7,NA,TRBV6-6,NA,TGTGCCAGCAGTTACGCCTCCTACGAGCAGTACTTC,CASSYASYEQYF
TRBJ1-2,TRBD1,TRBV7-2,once,TGTGCCAGCAGCCAGGGGACAGAGAACTATGGCTACACCTTC,CASSQGTENYGYTF
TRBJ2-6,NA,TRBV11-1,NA,TGTGCCAGCAGCTTAGACTACTCTGGGGCCAACGTCCTGACTTTC,CASSLDYSGANVLTF
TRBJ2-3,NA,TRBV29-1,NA,TGCAGCGTTGTACGAACAGGAACAGATACGCAGTATTTT,CSVVRTGTDTQYF
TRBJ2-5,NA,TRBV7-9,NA,TGTGCCAGCAGTCGACAGGCCTCTGGGGAGACCCAGTACTTC,CASSRQASGETQYF
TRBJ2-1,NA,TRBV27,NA,TGTGCCAGCATATCTCTAGGGGGGGCCTACAATGAGCAGTTCTTC,CASISLGGAYNEQFF
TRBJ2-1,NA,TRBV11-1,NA,TGTGCCAGCAGCCACTTAACTCATTCCAGCTCCTACAATGAGCAGTTCTTC,CASSHLTHSSSYNEQFF
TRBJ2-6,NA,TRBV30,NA,TGTGCCTGGAGTCAGGGGGGGCCCTCTGGGGCCAACGTCCTGACTTTC,CAWSQGGPSGANVLTF
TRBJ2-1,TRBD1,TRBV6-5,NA,TGTGCCAGCAGAGGGGACAGGGGAGTCTACAATGAGCAGTTCTTC,CASRGDRGVYNEQFF
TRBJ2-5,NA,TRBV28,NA,TGTGCCAGCAGTTTCGGATCGCTTGGGGGGAAGAGACGAGAGACCCAGTACTTC,CASSFGSLGGKRRETQYF
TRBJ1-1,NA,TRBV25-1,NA,TGTGCCAGCAGTGAAGAGAGACAGAGAGAAGCTTTCTTT,CASSEERQREAFF
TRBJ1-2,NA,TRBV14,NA,TGTGCCAGCAGCCCCCCAGGCAGGGGCTATGGCTACACCTTC,CASSPPGRGYGYTF
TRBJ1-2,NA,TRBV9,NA,TGTGCCAGCAGCCCAGACAGTATTGCTGGCTACACCTTC,CASSPDSIAGYTF
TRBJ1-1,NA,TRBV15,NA,TGTGCCACCAGCATAGGGGCAGGGACTTCGCGGACTGAAGCTTTCTTT,CATSIGAGTSRTEAFF
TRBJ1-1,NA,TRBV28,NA,TGTGCCAGCAGTCCCGGGCCTTACACTGAAGCTTTCTTT,CASSPGPYTEAFF
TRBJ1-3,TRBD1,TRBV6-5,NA,TGTGCCAGCAGGTTGGGACAGGGGGCTGGAAACACCATATATTTT,CASRLGQGAGNTIYF
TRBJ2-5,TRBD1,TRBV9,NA,TGTGCCAGCAGCGTTAGGGACAGTTACAAAGAGACCCAGTACTTC,CASSVRDSYKETQYF
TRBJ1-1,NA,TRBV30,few,TGTGCCTGGATGATCTTCCCGAACACTGAAGCTTTCTTT,CAWMIFPNTEAFF
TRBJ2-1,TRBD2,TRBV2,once,TGTGCCAGCAAGGGACTAGTCCTCAATGAGCAGTTCTTC,CASKGLVLNEQFF
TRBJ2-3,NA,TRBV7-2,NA,TGTGCCAGCAGCTTATCGGCCCTGGAAACAGATACGCAGTATTTT,CASSLSALETDTQYF
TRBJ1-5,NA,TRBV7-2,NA,TGTGCCAGCAGCTTAGTATGGACAGATAGCAATCAGCCCCAGCATTTT,CASSLVWTDSNQPQHF
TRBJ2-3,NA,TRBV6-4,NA,TGTGCCAGCAGTGAGTCTAGGACAGATACGCAGTATTTT,CASSESRTDTQYF
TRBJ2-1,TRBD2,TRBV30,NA,TGTGCCTGGAGCGGGGGGGCCACCAATGAGCAGTTCTTC,CAWSGGATNEQFF
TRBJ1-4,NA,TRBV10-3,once,TGTGCCATCAGTGAGAGGCCCCCGGCTAATGAAAAACTGTTTTTT,CAISERPPANEKLFF
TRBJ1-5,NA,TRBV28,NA,TGTGCCAGCAGTTCTGGTCGTCAGCCCCAGCATTTT,CASSSGRQPQHF
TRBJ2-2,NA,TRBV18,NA,TGTGCCAGCTCACCACCGGCCAGCTCTGGCACCGGGGAGCTGTTTTTT,CASSPPASSGTGELFF
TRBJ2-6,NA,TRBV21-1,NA,TGTGCCAGCAGCAAAGGGAGAGGCGCAGACTCTGGGGCCAACGTCCTGACTTTC,CASSKGRGADSGANVLTF
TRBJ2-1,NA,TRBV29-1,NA,TGCAGCGTTGCCCGCTATCTTGGGCTAGGACACAATGAGCAGTTCTTC,CSVARYLGLGHNEQFF
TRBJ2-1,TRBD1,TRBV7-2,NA,TGTGCCAGCAGCAACCCGGGACAGGGGAACAATGAGCAGTTCTTC,CASSNPGQGNNEQFF
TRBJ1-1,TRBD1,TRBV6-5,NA,TGTGCCAGCAGAAAGGGACAGGGGGCAGCTTTCTTT,CASRKGQGAAFF
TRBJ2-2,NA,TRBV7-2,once,TGTGCCAGCAGCTTATCAGGGACCGGGGAGCTGTTTTTT,CASSLSGTGELFF
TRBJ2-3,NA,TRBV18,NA,TGTGCCAGCTCACCACAGAGGACCCTCCACTCCACAGATACGCAGTATTTT,CASSPQRTLHSTDTQYF
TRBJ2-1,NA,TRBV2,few,TGTGCCAGCAGTGAAGCGCTTGCCTCCGGGGAGCAGTTCTTC,CASSEALASGEQFF
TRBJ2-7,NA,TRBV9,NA,TGTGCCAGCAGCGTAGGCCATCAATGGGGGGAAAGCTCCTACGAGCAGTACTTC,CASSVGHQWGESSYEQYF
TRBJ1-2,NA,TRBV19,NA,TGTGCCAGTAGTATGACGGGACGGTTCTATGGCTACACCTTC,CASSMTGRFYGYTF
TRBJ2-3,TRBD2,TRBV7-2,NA,TGTGCCAGCAGACAAGCGGGAGCAGATACGCAGTATTTT,CASRQAGADTQYF
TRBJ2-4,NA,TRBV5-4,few,TGTGCCAGCAGCTTGGATCCGGGACGCCGGGAGTACTTC,CASSLDPGRREYF
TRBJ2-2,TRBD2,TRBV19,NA,TGTGCCAGTAGTAGTATAGGACTAGCGGGAGCCGCGAACACCGGGGAGCTGTTTTTT,CASSSIGLAGAANTGELFF
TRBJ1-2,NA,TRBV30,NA,TGTGCCTGGAGTTGGATCTCGGGAGGCTACACCTTC,CAWSWISGGYTF